This T cell receptor (beta chain) derives from a study of radiotherapy plus CTLA-4 blockade in lung cancer. For the study at large: Objective responses emerged in roughly a sixth of patients, and roughly 32% attained disease control. Findings and limits, study-wide: Best predicting response, reportedly, were early blood T cell clone dynamics, with interferon-beta. Researchers report tumor-derived TCR clones expanding in blood after radiotherapy plus ipilimumab.

CDR3 length: 15 amino acids. The germline gives CDR1 KGHSH, CDR2 LQKENI. Deletions cut 2 bases from V and 0 bases from J, with 8 bases between. Ipilimumab-mediated CTLA-4 blockade plus focal radiation was given to patients having chemo-refractory metastatic non-small-cell lung cancer. As for this clone: Its antigen is as yet unknown.

The data were produced by immunoSEQ multiplex PCR, yet TCRdb's version contains in-frame clones alone and is incomplete. The table records about 66,000 clones, about four fifths of them present only once. This TCR came from a human donor with non-small cell lung cancer who had a partial response to radiotherapy plus ipilimumab. The input for sequencing was peripheral blood, taken from a patient treated with radiotherapy plus ipilimumab. V is TRBV18 and J is TRBJ1-3; D not resolved. This CDR3 reads CASSPIAFSGNTIYF. The CDR3 DNA is TGTGCCAGCTCACCAATTGCGTTCTCTGGAAACACCATATATTTT.